The 26 T cell receptor beta chains presented below share a single source sample, sequenced in a study of T cell clones after liver transplantation. The protocol was immunoSEQ multiplex PCR, while the TCRdb copy is restricted to in-frame clones and leaves out a portion. Among roughly 55,000 clones listed, 55% to 75% were seen once. Here the sequenced sample was CD4+ T cells from blood, taken roughly 56 months after liver transplant. These receptors all come from a human patient who received a liver transplant. Part of the T cell pool may stem from the graft donor.

J is TRBJ2-7 and V is TRBV16, with 9 bases matching TRBD1. CDR1 is KGHSY and CDR2 is FQNENV in the germline V gene. After removal of 1 base from V and 2 bases from J, the junction contained 6 bases not matched to a gene. The CDR3 extends over 16 amino acids. CDR3 sequence: CASSQYGTGITYEQYF. DNA of the CDR3: TGTGCCAGCAGCCAATATGGGACAGGGATCACCTACGAGCAGTACTTC.

A few counts support this clone. The J gene is TRBJ1-4, the V gene TRBV15, with 7 bases that match TRBD1. Germline CDR1 is LNHNV and CDR2 is YYDKDF (reference sequence). CDR3 size: 15 residues. V shed 5 bases and J 5 bases; nucleotides not matched to a gene: 8. CDR3 nucleotide sequence: TGTGCCACCAGCCGGACTCGACAGGGAAATGAAAAACTGTTTTTT. As protein: CATSRTRQGNEKLFF.

V is TRBV7-3 and J is TRBJ2-3, with D tentatively TRBD1 (5 bases). The germline V gene encodes CDR1 SGHTA and CDR2 FQGTGA. The CDR3 is made up of 16 amino acids. V lost 1 base and J lost 1, with 12 bases in between. The CDR3 DNA reads TGTGCCAGCAGCTTAAGGGATAGCAGGGGCACAGATACGCAGTATTTT. It yields the protein CASSLRDSRGTDTQYF.

On this clone: One base away lies a much larger clone, so this may be a sequencing read error. The rearrangement joins TRBV5-6 to TRBJ2-1; tentatively, D is TRBD2 (6 bases). The V gene's germline CDR1 is SGHDT and CDR2 YYEEEE. Trimming pared 0 bases from V and 8 bases from J, leaving 18 bases between. The CDR3 runs 16 residues. CDR3 region: CASSLAGSTALYEQFF. The CDR3 DNA follows: TGTGCCAGCAGCTTGGCCGGGAGTACGGCCTTATATGAGCAGTTCTTC. Drawing the rest from reference TRBV5-6 and TRBJ2-1, the complete variable domain is DAGVTQSPTHLIKTRGQQVTLRCSPKSGHDTVSWYQQALGQGPQFIFQYYEEEERQRGNFPDRFSGHQFPNYSSELNVNALLLGDSALYLCASSLAGSTALYEQFFGPGTRLTVL.

V usage is TRBV13 and J usage is TRBJ1-3; D uncertain. V was clipped by 7 bases and J by 2 bases, with 9 bases between them. In germline, CDR1 is PRHDT, CDR2 FYEKMQ (reference sequence). The CDR3 is 13 residues long. The DNA for the CDR3 is TGTGCCAGCACCCATGCGGCTGGAAACACCATATATTTT. Amino acids: CASTHAAGNTIYF.

This clone was counted between two and nine times. J is TRBJ1-4 and V is TRBV19; possible D gene TRBD1, 5 bases. CDR1 is LNHDA, CDR2 SQIVND, per germline (reference sequence). V was trimmed by 6 bases and J by 2 bases, leaving 16 bases between them. This CDR3 comprises 16 residues. As DNA, the CDR3 is TGTGCCAGTAGGCGGACTAGAGGGACTACTAATGAAAAACTGTTTTTT. Amino acid sequence: CASRRTRGTTNEKLFF.

The chain is built from TRBV23-1 and TRBJ1-2; possible D gene TRBD1, 6 bases. TRBV23-1 is an ORF, and what it does is uncertain. The CDR3 contains 14 residues. V lost 0 bases and J 5 bases, leaving 10 bases between the germline ends. CDR3 region: CASSQSTGSYGYTF. CDR3 DNA sequence: TGCGCCAGCAGTCAATCTACAGGGAGTTATGGCTACACCTTC.

The chain joins TRBV28 to TRBJ1-1, with 7 bases identical to TRBD1. Germline V gene lookup returns CDR1 MDHEN and CDR2 SYDVKM. This CDR3 is built from 13 residues. The trim removed 5 bases at V and 4 bases at J, leaving 4 bases unmatched. CDR3 DNA: TGTGCCAGCAGTCCCCGACAGGGCACTGAAGCTTTCTTT. Translation gives CASSPRQGTEAFF.

V gene TRBV30 combines with J gene TRBJ2-7; D is possibly TRBD1 or TRBD2 (7 bases each). Trimming shortened V by 2 bases and J by 5 bases, and 19 bases separated the two germline ends. This CDR3 comprises 15 residues. CDR1 and CDR2 (germline): GTSNPN, SVGIG (reference sequence). DNA for the CDR3: TGTGCCTGGAGTTCCCAGGGGGGGGCCTGGGACGAGCAGTACTTC. Protein sequence: CAWSSQGGAWDEQYF.

V gene TRBV10-1 combines with J gene TRBJ2-3, with a possible D match to TRBD2 (6 bases). CDR3 length equals 13 residues. Trimming left V 8 bases short and J 2 bases short, with 11 bases between. Germline assignment: CDR1 WNHNN and CDR2 SYGVQD (reference sequence). CDR3 DNA sequence: TGCGCCAGCGGGGGGTCGGACACAGATACGCAGTATTTT. It translates to CASGGSDTDTQYF.

This rearrangement joins TRBV5-1 to TRBJ2-2; no clear D. The V gene's germline CDR1 is SGHRS and CDR2 YFSETQ. CDR3 length equals 15 residues. V dropped 1 base and J dropped 0 bases, with 7 bases sitting between them. In DNA form, the CDR3 reads TGCGCCAGCAGCTTGAGGTCGGCGAACACCGGGGAGCTGTTTTTT. It encodes CASSLRSANTGELFF.

The chain uses TRBV6-5 and TRBJ1-5, with D possibly TRBD1 on 6 matching bases. The germline V gene has CDR1 MNHEY and CDR2 SVGAGI. V was pared by 2 bases and J by 8 bases, with 16 bases between. The CDR3 consists of 15 residues. In nucleotides, the CDR3 is TGTGCCAGCAGTTACCGAAGGGGGGGAAATGAGCCCCAGCATTTT. It is translated as CASSYRRGGNEPQHF.

The V call is TRBV7-4, the J call TRBJ2-3; 11 bases are shared with TRBD2. The CDR3 is made up of 18 amino acids. In germline, CDR1 is SGHVT, CDR2 SQSDAQ. Trimming cost V 6 bases and J 0 bases; bases outside gene matches: 11. The CDR3 spells CASRYSGGAYTSTDTQYF. DNA of the CDR3: TGTGCCAGCAGGTATAGCGGGGGGGCCTATACTAGCACAGATACGCAGTATTTT.

This chain connects TRBV28 to TRBJ1-2, with 10 bases identical to TRBD1. The V gene end was trimmed by 0 bases and the J gene end by 4 bases; junction bases not matched to a gene: 14. CDR3 length: 19 residues. The germline gives CDR1 MDHEN, CDR2 SYDVKM. For the CDR3, the DNA is TGTGCCAGCAGTTTATGGTCAATGGGACAGGGGATGAACAGCTATGGCTACACCTTC. Its translation is CASSLWSMGQGMNSYGYTF.

The chain recombines TRBV28 with TRBJ1-5, with no clear D. CDR1 is MDHEN, CDR2 SYDVKM, per germline. The CDR3 extends over 17 amino acids. V lost 5 bases to trimming and J lost 0 bases, with 17 bases between them. The CDR3, as DNA: TGTGCCAGCAGTCCCTCTAAGATTCCCATTAGCAATCAGCCCCAGCATTTT. Its translation is CASSPSKIPISNQPQHF.

The rearrangement links TRBV5-6 to TRBJ1-4; D gene unclear. The CDR3 sequence is 16 residues long. The V end lost 4 bases, the J end lost 3 bases, and 16 bases lay between the germline ends. Per the germline V gene, CDR1 is SGHDT and CDR2 is YYEEEE. In DNA form, the CDR3 reads TGTGCCAGCAGCCCAACGATGGGGTGGTCTAATGAAAAACTGTTTTTT. Translation gives CASSPTMGWSNEKLFF.

This clone was recorded once. The chain employs TRBV5-4 and TRBJ1-1; D uncertain. Trimming removed 0 bases from V and 0 bases from J, with 12 bases in between. The CDR3 extends over 16 amino acids. Per the germline V gene, CDR1 is SGHNT and CDR2 is YYREEE (reference sequence). This chain's CDR3 is CASSLGTTAMNTEAFF. The CDR3 DNA is TGTGCCAGCAGCTTGGGGACTACAGCTATGAACACTGAAGCTTTCTTT.

The chain couples TRBV5-5 to TRBJ2-1; 9 nucleotides align to TRBD1. Trimming took 2 bases from V and 4 from J; bases not matched to a gene: 4. Germline V gives CDR1 SGHKS, CDR2 YYEKEE (reference sequence). The length of the CDR3 is 15 residues. CDR3 sequence: CASSLGTGIYNEQFF. For the CDR3, the DNA is TGTGCCAGCAGCTTAGGGACAGGGATTTACAATGAGCAGTTCTTC.

J is TRBJ1-4 and V is TRBV28; TRBD1 is a possible D gene (6 bases). The CDR3 is 15 amino acids. V lost 5 bases to trimming and J lost 7 bases, with 17 bases between them. In germline, CDR1 is MDHEN, CDR2 SYDVKM. CDR3 region: CASSARTARTEKLFF. CDR3 sequence (DNA): TGTGCCAGCAGTGCAAGGACAGCTAGAACTGAAAAACTGTTTTTT.

At least ten counts were recorded for this clone. The chain couples TRBV30 to TRBJ1-5; possibly TRBD1 for D (5 bases). This CDR3 spans 13 amino acids. The germline CDR1 and CDR2 sequences are GTSNPN and SVGIG (reference sequence). V lost 2 bases and J 6 bases, leaving 11 bases between the germline ends. CDR3 coding DNA: TGTGCCTGGAGTCGGGGGGACGGTCAGCCCCAGCATTTT. Residues: CAWSRGDGQPQHF. Drawing the rest from reference TRBV30 and TRBJ1-5, the complete variable domain is SQTIHQWPATLVQPVGSPLSLECTVEGTSNPNLYWYRQAAGRGLQLLFYSVGIGQISSEVPQNLSASRPQDRQFILSSKKLLLSDSGFYLCAWSRGDGQPQHFGDGTRLSIL.

This chain joins TRBV27 and TRBJ2-3; tentative D call: TRBD1 (6 bases). CDR1 is MNHEY and CDR2 is SMNVEV in the germline V gene (reference sequence). This CDR3 has 14 residues. V was clipped by 6 bases and J by 0 bases, with 10 bases between them. The CDR3 is CASRVDRSTDTQYF. CDR3 coding DNA: TGTGCCAGCAGGGTGGACAGAAGCACAGATACGCAGTATTTT.

The chain recombines TRBV5-6 with TRBJ1-4; unclear D gene. Trimming cost V 0 bases and J 3 bases, with 21 bases left between them. The CDR3 is 19 residues long. Germline loops: CDR1 SGHDT, CDR2 YYEEEE. CDR3: CASSLVSRATGSANEKLFF. CDR3 bases: TGTGCCAGCAGCTTGGTGTCGAGGGCGACTGGCTCGGCTAATGAAAAACTGTTTTTT.

This CDR3 is CASSPGTDLFGAFF. CDR3 coding DNA: TGTGCCAGCAGTCCCGGGACCGATCTATTCGGGGCTTTCTTT. This rearrangement joins TRBV28 to TRBJ1-1, with D tentatively TRBD1 (5 bases). The ends were cut back, 5 bases at V and 11 bases at J, with 21 bases in the middle. The germline CDR1 and CDR2 sequences are MDHEN and SYDVKM. The CDR3 is 14 amino acids.

The chain is built from TRBV6-1 and TRBJ1-3; D perhaps matches TRBD1 (5 bases). Per germline, CDR1 MNHNS and CDR2 SASEGT. V dropped 6 bases and J dropped 3 bases, with 12 bases sitting between them. This CDR3 has 14 residues. The CDR3 DNA sequence: TGTGCCAGCAGGGGGGGAATTGGTGGAAACACCATATATTTT. It encodes CASRGGIGGNTIYF.

This chain connects TRBV6-6 to TRBJ2-7, with D perhaps TRBD2 (6 bases). Germline CDR1 reads MNHNY; CDR2 reads SVGAGI (reference sequence). The CDR3 sequence is 13 residues long. V lost 6 bases to trimming and J lost 4 bases, with 13 bases between them. The CDR3 DNA reads as TGTGCCAGCAGCTCCTTGGGGGGATACGAGCAGTACTTC. Protein sequence: CASSSLGGYEQYF.

This clone was detected once. The rearrangement joins TRBV25-1 to TRBJ1-4; D ambiguous. The length of the CDR3 is 10 residues. CDR1 MGHDK and CDR2 SYGVNS come from the germline V gene. V gave up 6 bases and J gave up 8 bases, with 4 bases separating them. CDR3 DNA: TGTGCCAGCAGGGGAGAAAAACTGTTTTTT. This codes for CASRGEKLFF.